These T cell receptor beta chains were read from a single sample in a study of T cell changes during pregnancy in multiple sclerosis. Data came from immunoSEQ multiplex PCR; TCRdb stores just in-frame clones and leaves some out. The table has around 70,000 clones, about 90% seen once; the top ten hold 0.7% to 0.95%. The input for sequencing was peripheral blood, taken in the second trimester of pregnancy. The receptor source for this set is a female donor with multiple sclerosis, enrolled in a pregnancy study. Each CDR3 is given with its conserved first and last residue. D genes are given only for firm matches. Some rows mark clone size as missing; the rest say once, few, many or name a class of expanded clone.

>.|TRBD2|TRBJ2-1|TRBV6-5
TGTGCCAGCACCGGCCTGGCGGGGGTACCGCAGTTCTTC
CASTGLAGVPQFF
>.|.|TRBJ1-1|TRBV30
TGTGCCTGGAGTGTAGCTCTGAACACTGAAGCTTTCTTT
CAWSVALNTEAFF
>.|TRBD1|TRBJ2-2|TRBV29-1
TGCAGCGTTGAGAAGACAGGGTCCGGGGAGCTGTTTTTT
CSVEKTGSGELFF
>.|TRBD2|TRBJ2-3|TRBV7-2
TGTGCCAGCAGCTTAGGAGCGGGGGGCACAGATACGCAGTATTTT
CASSLGAGGTDTQYF
>.|TRBD2|TRBJ2-2|TRBV13
TGTGCCAGCAGTCGGGGACTAGGGGCAAGCACCGGGGAGCTGTTTTTT
CASSRGLGASTGELFF
>.|.|TRBJ2-7|TRBV7-9
TGTGCCAGCAGCCATCAAAGACTAACATACGAGCAGTACTTC
CASSHQRLTYEQYF
>.|TRBD2|TRBJ2-3|TRBV5-1
TGCGCCAGCAGCCAACTAGCGGGGGGGCCAGCAGATACGCAGTATTTT
CASSQLAGGPADTQYF
>.|.|TRBJ2-5|TRBV29-1
TGCAGCGTTAGGACGGGGGAAGAGACCCAGTACTTC
CSVRTGEETQYF
>.|.|TRBJ2-3|TRBV7-3
TGTGCCAGCAGCTTAATCGGCTCCCGAGGAGATACGCAGTATTTT
CASSLIGSRGDTQYF
>.|.|TRBJ2-6|TRBV7-2
TGTGCCAGCAGCTTATCGGGCCAGGGATTCTCTGGGGCCAACGTCCTGACTTTC
CASSLSGQGFSGANVLTF
>.|.|TRBJ2-2|TRBV19
TGTGCCAGCCAAAGGGAGCTCACCGGGGAGCTGTTTTTT
CASQRELTGELFF
>once|TRBD2|TRBJ2-5|TRBV5-1
TGCGCCAGCAGCTCGGGGAGGCGGGCGGGGGAAGAGACCCAGTACTTC
CASSSGRRAGEETQYF
>once|TRBD1|TRBJ1-2|TRBV29-1
TGCAGCGGAAAGACAGGGGGCCCCTATGGCTACACCTTC
CSGKTGGPYGYTF
>.|.|TRBJ1-1|TRBV7-3
TGTGCCAGCAGCGTGACTTTCCGGACTGAAGCTTTCTTT
CASSVTFRTEAFF
>.|.|TRBJ2-1|TRBV7-6
TGTGCCAGCAGCTTATTCATAACACAGGGCCTTGAGCAGTTCTTC
CASSLFITQGLEQFF
>.|.|TRBJ2-7|TRBV18
TGTGCCAGCTCACCCTTCTCTAGCGTCCTTCCCTACGAGCAGTACTTC
CASSPFSSVLPYEQYF